A single sample is the source of the 20 T cell receptor beta chains below, sequenced in a study of blood T cell repertoires in COVID-19. The method was immunoSEQ multiplex PCR; TCRdb's version includes in-frame clones alone and lacks a portion of them. The sample includes around 120,000 clones, less than 75% of them seen just once. The sequenced sample was peripheral blood. All receptors derive from a human donor with acute or convalescent COVID-19. The donor label of this sample is uncertain.

The chain carries TRBV29-1 and TRBJ2-3; 7 positions match TRBD1. The germline V gene has CDR1 SQVTM and CDR2 ANQGSEA. V trimming: 4 bases; J trimming: 4 bases; junction bases outside the gene matches: 2. The CDR3 extends over 12 amino acids. This CDR3 reads CSVADRADTQYF. For the CDR3, the DNA is TGCAGCGTTGCTGACAGGGCAGATACGCAGTATTTT.

This clone was observed at least ten times. Other DNA sequences in the sample encode the same CDR3. The V call is TRBV2, the J call TRBJ2-7; D might be TRBD1 (6 bases). Germline V gene lookup returns CDR1 SNHLY and CDR2 FYNNEI. Trimming took off 2 bases at V and 6 bases at J, with 17 bases between the two ends. The CDR3 spans 15 residues. The CDR3 DNA is TGTGCCAGCAGTGAATATACAGGGACCTCGGGCGAGCAGTACGTC. Translating gives CASSEYTGTSGEQYV.

In this sample, this clone turned up once. CDR3 protein: CATSDLRLADNEQFF. The DNA for the CDR3 is TGTGCCACCAGTGATTTGCGGCTAGCGGACAATGAGCAGTTCTTC. J is TRBJ2-1 and V is TRBV24-1, with TRBD2 identical over 7 bases. Trimming removed 0 bases from V and 5 bases from J; junction bases left unmatched: 3. CDR3 size: 15 residues. Germline assignment: CDR1 KGHDR and CDR2 SFDVKD.

In its sample, this clone was seen once. The V and J genes are TRBV5-1 and TRBJ2-6, with D possibly matching TRBD2 (5 bases). The germline V gene has CDR1 SGHRS and CDR2 YFSETQ. This CDR3 has 16 amino acids. V was pared by 1 base and J by 2 bases, with 10 bases between. CDR3 coding DNA: TGCGCCAGCAGCTTGAGTACGGGAACTGGGGCCAACGTCCTGACTTTC. It yields the protein CASSLSTGTGANVLTF.

Turning to this clone: Additional DNA sequences in this sample encode the identical CDR3. The CDR3 nucleotides are TGTGCCTGGAGTGTACAGGGCAATCAGCCCCAGCATTTT. Translating it yields CAWSVQGNQPQHF. The chain couples TRBV30 to TRBJ1-5; possibly TRBD1 for D (5 bases). The CDR3 runs 13 residues. The germline gives CDR1 GTSNPN, CDR2 SVGIG (reference sequence). Trimming removed 0 bases from V and 2 bases from J, with 5 bases in between.

CDR3 sequence (DNA): TGTGCCAGCAGCCAAGGCGGCGTGGGTGGAAACACCATATATTTT. Protein sequence: CASSQGGVGGNTIYF. This chain connects TRBV3-1 (or the pseudogene TRBV3-2) to TRBJ1-3; unclear D gene. V was cut by 1 base and J by 3 bases, with 10 bases left in between. The CDR3 length is 15 residues. The germline gives CDR1 LGHDT, CDR2 YNNKEL (reference sequence).

In nucleotides, the CDR3 is TGTGCCTGGGGGGAGACAGGGACTAATTCACCCCTCCACTTT. Translating it yields CAWGETGTNSPLHF. The chain employs TRBV30 and TRBJ1-6; 7 nucleotides align to TRBD1. Germline CDR1 reads GTSNPN; CDR2 reads SVGIG (reference sequence). CDR3 size: 14 residues. Trimming cost V 5 bases and J 6 bases; bases outside gene matches: 7. Using reference TRBV30 and TRBJ1-6 for the parts outside the CDR3, the full variable domain is SQTIHQWPATLVQPVGSPLSLECTVEGTSNPNLYWYRQAAGRGLQLLFYSVGIGQISSEVPQNLSASRPQDRQFILSSKKLLLSDSGFYLCAWGETGTNSPLHFGNGTRLTVT.

The genes are TRBV10-3 and TRBJ2-7; the D gene is possibly TRBD1 (6 bases). Trimming removed 6 bases from V and 2 bases from J, with 14 bases in between. The CDR3 runs to 14 residues. CDR1 is ENHRY, CDR2 SYGVKD, per germline. CDR3 bases: TGTGCCATCAGACAGGGCGCCCTTACCTACGAGCAGTACTTC. It is translated as CAIRQGALTYEQYF.

The chain combines TRBV20-1 with TRBJ1-6; no reliable D call. This CDR3 region has 15 residues. Germline CDR1 and CDR2: DFQATT and SNEGSKA (reference sequence). V was trimmed by 3 bases and J by 10 bases, leaving 19 bases between them. The CDR3 spells CSASPGRELGSPLHF. In nucleotides, the CDR3 is TGCAGTGCTAGTCCCGGACGGGAGTTGGGCTCACCCCTCCACTTT.

This CDR3 is CAIRSGDGSPLHF. CDR3 DNA: TGTGCCATCAGGTCAGGGGATGGTTCACCCCTCCACTTT. This chain connects TRBV10-3 to TRBJ1-6; the D gene is possibly TRBD1 (6 bases). Germline V CDR1 and CDR2: ENHRY, SYGVKD. The CDR3 length is 13 residues. V was cut by 6 bases and J by 9 bases, with 12 bases left in between.

This clone was recorded only once. This sequence joins TRBV29-1 and TRBJ2-5, with 13 bases lining up with TRBD2. The CDR3 consists of 15 residues. Germline V CDR1 and CDR2: SQVTM, ANQGSEA. The CDR3 reads CTVRTSGGVQETQYF. The CDR3 nucleotides read TGCACAGTGAGAACTAGCGGGGGGGTACAAGAGACCCAGTACTTC.

This chain uses TRBV7-2 with TRBJ2-5, with 9 bases fitting TRBD1. CDR1 and CDR2 (germline): SGHTA, FQGNSA. CDR3 length equals 14 residues. The V and J ends lost 5 bases and 5 bases, in that order; junction bases with no gene match: 6. This CDR3 reads CASSQNRGLETQYF. The CDR3 nucleotides are TGTGCCAGCAGCCAAAACAGGGGGCTGGAGACCCAGTACTTC.

This clone was seen more than once but under ten times. The chain uses TRBV2 and TRBJ2-1; the D gene is possibly TRBD1 (5 bases). Germline CDR1 SNHLY, CDR2 FYNNEI. The germline V and J ends were trimmed by 6 bases and 2 bases, with 14 bases remaining between them. The CDR3 runs 15 residues. CDR3 amino acids: CASRTQVGAYNEQFF. The CDR3 DNA is TGTGCCAGCAGGACACAGGTTGGGGCCTACAATGAGCAGTTCTTC.

This rearrangement joins TRBV7-8 to TRBJ2-2; maybe TRBD1 (6 bases). This CDR3 region has 15 residues. Trimming pared 5 bases from V and 0 bases from J, leaving 10 bases between. CDR1 is SGHVS, CDR2 FQNEAQ, per germline. In DNA, the CDR3 is TGTGCCAGCAGCCCGGGACAAACGAACACCGGGGAGCTGTTTTTT. Encoded protein: CASSPGQTNTGELFF.

CDR3 nucleotide sequence: TGCGCCAGCAGCCTCGGGACTAGCGGGTTCGAGCAGTACGTC. This codes for CASSLGTSGFEQYV. V is TRBV5-1 and J is TRBJ2-7; TRBD2 matches at 12 bases. V lost 4 bases and J lost 6; bases outside the gene matches: 5. Germline CDR1 SGHRS, CDR2 YFSETQ. This CDR3 is built from 14 residues.

There are a few counts of this clone. The rearrangement joins TRBV6-5 to TRBJ1-2; D gene unclear. Germline CDR1 and CDR2: MNHEY and SVGAGI. V lost 11 bases and J 6 bases, leaving 13 bases between the germline ends. The CDR3 is 11 residues long. The CDR3 sequence is CASAEGNGYTF. The CDR3 DNA reads as TGTGCCTCCGCAGAGGGCAATGGCTACACCTTC.

The V call is TRBV28, the J call TRBJ1-1; 12 bases agree with TRBD1. Unmatched junction bases numbered 10, after V lost 2 bases and J lost 0 bases. The CDR3 spans 19 residues. The V gene's germline CDR1 is MDHEN and CDR2 SYDVKM. CDR3 loop: CASSLRGDRGRGVNTEAFF. As DNA, the CDR3 is TGTGCCAGCAGTTTAAGGGGGGACAGGGGGCGCGGCGTGAACACTGAAGCTTTCTTT.

This sequence joins TRBV19 and TRBJ2-2; 7 positions agree with TRBD1. Germline loops: CDR1 LNHDA, CDR2 SQIVND (reference sequence). With V trimmed by 7 bases and J by 3 bases, 14 bases remained unmatched. The CDR3 is made up of 17 amino acids. This CDR3 is CASTKTGTPLYTGELFF. In DNA form, the CDR3 reads TGTGCCAGTACCAAGACAGGGACCCCTCTCTACACCGGGGAGCTGTTTTTT.

The CDR3 sequence: CASSIRPQGSYEQYF. As DNA, the CDR3 is TGTGCCAGTAGTATAAGGCCACAGGGGTCCTACGAGCAGTACTTC. The chain has TRBV19 and TRBJ2-7, with 7 nucleotides matching TRBD1. The trim removed 2 bases at V and 1 base at J, leaving 5 bases unmatched. The CDR3 has 15 amino acids. Germline CDR1 is LNHDA and CDR2 is SQIVND (reference sequence).

This clone has a handful of counts. The chain recombines TRBV27 with TRBJ2-7, with D possibly TRBD2 on 6 matching bases. Germline V lookup: CDR1 MNHEY, CDR2 SMNVEV (reference sequence). Trimming removed 2 bases at V and 1 base at J, with 9 bases between. CDR3 length: 14 residues. The CDR3 bases are TGTGCCAGCAGTTTAGGGAGGAGGTCCTACGAGCAGTACTTC. It codes for CASSLGRRSYEQYF.